Listed here are 2 T cell receptor beta chains from one sample, sequenced in a study of early stage breast cancer tumors. Sequencing used immunoSEQ multiplex PCR; TCRdb keeps in-frame clones, though not all of them. The sample holds roughly 30,000 clones; 80% are singletons and the top ten take roughly 13%. Sequencing was done on a sample of blood. The receptor source for this set is a person in their sixties with breast cancer.

This clone showed up just once. The rearrangement joins TRBV30 to TRBJ2-6, with a weak D call TRBD2 (6 bases). Germline V gene data show CDR1 as GTSNPN and CDR2 as SVGIG (reference sequence). The CDR3 spans 16 residues. Trimming pared 0 bases from V and 1 base from J, leaving 10 bases between. CDR3 nucleotide sequence: TGTGCCTGGAGTGTACCGGGGGTTTCTGGGGCCAACGTCCTGACTTTC. Its protein is CAWSVPGVSGANVLTF.

This chain joins TRBV29-1 and TRBJ2-4; 8 nucleotides line up with TRBD2. V gave up 6 bases and J gave up 0 bases; unmatched junction bases: 7. This CDR3 region has 15 residues. CDR1 is SQVTM and CDR2 is ANQGSEA in the germline V gene. CDR3 nucleotide sequence: TGCAGCGTAGCTATAGCGGGGATAGCCAAAAACATTCAGTACTTC. Encoded protein: CSVAIAGIAKNIQYF.